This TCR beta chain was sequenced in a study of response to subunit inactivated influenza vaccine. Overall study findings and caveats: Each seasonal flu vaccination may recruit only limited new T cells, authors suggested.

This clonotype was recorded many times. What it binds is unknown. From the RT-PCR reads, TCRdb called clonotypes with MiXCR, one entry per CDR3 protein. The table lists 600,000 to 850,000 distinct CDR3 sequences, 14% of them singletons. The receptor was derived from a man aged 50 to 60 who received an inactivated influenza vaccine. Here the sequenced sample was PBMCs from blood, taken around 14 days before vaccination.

CDR3 residues: CSARGPYSGELFF. In DNA form, the CDR3 reads TGCAGTGCTAGAGGTCCCTATTCCGGGGAGCTGTTTTTT. The chain recombines TRBV20-1 with TRBJ2-2, with D unclear. The CDR3 consists of 13 residues. Trimming removed 1 base from V and 6 bases from J, with 9 bases in between. Germline CDR1 DFQATT, CDR2 SNEGSKA (reference sequence).